The 21 T cell receptor beta chains presented below share a single source sample, sequenced in a study of T cells after yellow fever vaccination. TCRdb redid the calling of the 5' RACE reads with MiXCR, one entry per CDR3 protein. The sample lists about 210,000 distinct CDR3 sequences; approximately 3% were seen once. The specimen comprised CD4+ T cells sorted from PBMCs, sampled 10 days after the yellow fever booster vaccination. The receptors were sampled from a man between 18 and 35 years old who received the YFV17D yellow fever vaccine.

A remark on this clonotype: The germline gene is not matched at one end of the junction; a read error may be the cause. The chain joins TRBV12-3 or TRBV12-4 to TRBJ2-6; TRBD1 matches at 7 bases. The CDR3 covers 15 residues. CDR3 region: CASSLEGAGANILTF. CDR3 sequence (DNA): TGTGCCAGCAGTTTAGAGGGGGCTGGGGCCAACATCCTGACTTTC.

This clonotype has ten or more counts. The genes are TRBV7-6 and TRBJ2-3, with TRBD2 matching over 9 bases. This CDR3 is built from 15 residues. CDR1 and CDR2 (germline): SGHVS, FNYEAQ. V lost 1 base to trimming and J lost 6 bases; unmatched junction nucleotides: 5. The CDR3 region has the DNA TGTGCCAGCAGCTTAGGGGGCGGGGGGGCCGATACGCAGTATTTT. Translated, it gives CASSLGGGGADTQYF.

The chain combines TRBV28 with TRBJ1-3, with D maybe TRBD1 (5 bases). The V gene lost 6 bases and the J gene lost 0 bases, with 15 bases spanning the gap. Per the germline V gene, CDR1 is MDHEN and CDR2 is SYDVKM. The CDR3 covers 16 residues. In DNA, the CDR3 is TGTGCCAGCAGCCTAGATGGGGGAATCTCTGGAAACACCATATATTTT. It codes for CASSLDGGISGNTIYF. The entire variable domain, with the rest obtained from reference TRBV28 and TRBJ1-3, is as follows: DVKVTQSSRYLVKRTGEKVFLECVQDMDHENMFWYRQDPGLGLRLIYFSYDVKMKEKGDIPEGYSVSREKKERFSLILESASTNQTSMYLCASSLDGGISGNTIYFGEGSWLTVV.

V is TRBV18 and J is TRBJ1-1, with a tentative D call TRBD1 (5 bases). V was trimmed by 1 base and J by 4 bases, leaving 19 bases between them. This CDR3 is built from 17 residues. Germline V gene data show CDR1 as KGHSH and CDR2 as LQKENI. The CDR3 DNA reads TGTGCCAGCTCACCACGGGTCGGGGGAGGTCTGCTCACTGAAGCTTTCTTT. This sequence encodes CASSPRVGGGLLTEAFF.

This clonotype was seen ten or more times. The V gene is TRBV5-1, the J gene TRBJ2-7; D might be TRBD1 (6 bases). The CDR3 runs to 14 residues. In germline, CDR1 is SGHRS, CDR2 YFSETQ. V lost 1 base and J 3 bases, leaving 11 bases between the germline ends. CDR3 DNA: TGCGCCAGCAGCTTGCTGGGACAAATCTACGAGCAGTACTTC. Amino acids: CASSLLGQIYEQYF.

This clonotype was counted at least ten times. The chain uses TRBV29-1 and TRBJ2-5, with TRBD2 as a possible D gene (6 bases). This CDR3 has 17 residues. Deletions cut 3 bases from V and 5 bases from J, with 25 bases between. The germline V gene has CDR1 SQVTM and CDR2 ANQGSEA. Written as DNA, the CDR3 is TGCAGCGTTGACCCGGGTGACCGGGGGTATGCTTTGGAGACCCAGTACTTC. Its protein is CSVDPGDRGYALETQYF.

The V call is TRBV7-8, the J call TRBJ2-3; 8 nucleotides align to TRBD1. V dropped 5 bases and J dropped 8; count of bases not matched to a gene: 12. CDR3 length: 15 residues. Germline values: CDR1 SGHVS, CDR2 FQNEAQ. The CDR3 reads CASSPYGSTGGTQYF. The CDR3 DNA reads TGTGCCAGCAGCCCGTACGGGTCCACAGGGGGTACGCAGTATTTT.

This clonotype turned up a few times. The chain employs TRBV10-3 and TRBJ2-1; 11 bases fit TRBD2. The length of the CDR3 is 18 residues. V lost 5 bases, J lost 0 bases, and 9 bases stayed unmatched. Germline-derived CDR1 and CDR2 are ENHRY and SYGVKD. The CDR3 region has the DNA TGTGCCATCAGTCCAGGACTAGCGGGTCGAAGCTCCTACAATGAGCAGTTCTTC. It codes for CAISPGLAGRSSYNEQFF.

This chain connects TRBV5-4 to TRBJ2-7, with 9 bases matching TRBD2. CDR3 size: 15 residues. Germline CDR1 SGHNT, CDR2 YYREEE (reference sequence). V shed 3 bases, J shed 0 bases, and the junction held 4 bases outside the gene matches. The CDR3 spells CASSSKRGDSYEQYF. CDR3 nucleotides: TGTGCCAGCAGCTCAAAGCGGGGGGACTCCTACGAGCAGTACTTC.

This clonotype has a single count. The gene calls are TRBV6-2 or TRBV6-3 and TRBJ2-4; 9 nucleotides align to TRBD2. The CDR3 totals 20 residues. J gave up 2 bases and V 2 bases, and 16 bases lay outside the gene matches. Germline CDR1 and CDR2: MNHEY and SVGEGT. Written as DNA, the CDR3 is TGTGCCAGCAGTTACCCTCTGCGGGGGGGTCGGGGGGCGACCAAAAACATTCAGTACTTC. Residues: CASSYPLRGGRGATKNIQYF.

This clonotype has at least ten counts. The genes are TRBV5-1 and TRBJ2-3; 8 bases match TRBD1. Germline V gives CDR1 SGHRS, CDR2 YFSETQ. CDR3 length: 15 residues. V lost 0 bases, J lost 2 bases, and 2 bases stayed unmatched. CDR3 region: CASSLGTGITDTQYF. CDR3 in DNA: TGCGCCAGCAGCTTGGGGACAGGGATCACAGATACGCAGTATTTT.

This clonotype was counted a few times. This chain links TRBV28 with TRBJ2-5; the match to TRBD2 covers 10 bases. Trimming cost V 5 bases and J 4 bases; bases outside gene matches: 16. This CDR3 contains 18 residues. From germline, CDR1 is MDHEN and CDR2 SYDVKM. CDR3 protein: CASSPQKRGGLVLETQYF. CDR3 DNA: TGTGCCAGCAGTCCCCAAAAGCGGGGGGGGCTAGTGCTAGAGACCCAGTACTTC.

In this sample, this clonotype turned up a few times. V gene TRBV2 combines with J gene TRBJ1-1; D call uncertain. Germline V CDR1 and CDR2: SNHLY, FYNNEI. CDR3 length: 14 amino acids. Trimming shortened V by 5 bases and J by 2 bases, and 12 bases separated the two germline ends. CDR3 loop: CASSLPAPNTEAFF. CDR3 nucleotide sequence: TGTGCCAGCAGTCTCCCAGCCCCTAACACTGAAGCTTTCTTT.

Points on this clonotype: At one end the junction does not follow the germline gene, possibly because of a read error. The chain links TRBV3-1 to TRBJ2-1; tentatively, D is TRBD1 (6 bases). This CDR3 region has 15 residues. CDR1 is LGHDT, CDR2 YNNKEL, per germline (reference sequence). DNA for the CDR3: TGTGCCAGCAGCCACGATAGAAACCGGGACAAGGAGCAGTTCTTC. Translating gives CASSHDRNRDKEQFF.

This clonotype was picked up many times. The chain is built from TRBV6-5 and TRBJ2-1; the match to TRBD2 covers 8 bases. The CDR3 sequence is 13 residues long. In germline, CDR1 is MNHEY, CDR2 SVGAGI. The junction had 7 bases not matched to a gene; V was cut back by 6 bases and J by 9 bases. CDR3 in DNA: TGTGCCAGCAGCCGGGGACTAGTTGGTGAGCAGTTCTTC. Its protein is CASSRGLVGEQFF.

The sample holds many counts of this clonotype. This sequence joins TRBV20-1 and TRBJ2-3, with TRBD2 matching 10 bases. Trimming removed 1 base from V and 6 bases from J; junction bases left unmatched: 7. The CDR3 runs to 15 residues. Germline V CDR1 and CDR2: DFQATT, SNEGSKA (reference sequence). The CDR3 region has the DNA TGCAGTGCTAGAGGGGACAGCGGGGGGGCCGATACGCAGTATTTT. Its translation is CSARGDSGGADTQYF.

At least ten counts were recorded for this clonotype. The chain uses TRBV7-2 and TRBJ1-2, with D maybe TRBD1 (5 bases). V shed 6 bases and J shed 2 bases, with 10 bases lying between them. This CDR3 spans 13 amino acids. Germline V lookup: CDR1 SGHTA, CDR2 FQGNSA. CDR3 sequence: CASSLRDNYGYTF. For the CDR3, the DNA is TGTGCCAGCAGTCTTCGGGACAACTATGGCTACACCTTC.

Points on this clonotype: A read error may be the cause here, since a much bigger clone is one base away. Without the conserved terminal phenylalanine or tryptophan, this CDR3 likely stems from a read error. V is TRBV5-1 and J is TRBJ2-5; 8 positions agree with TRBD2. Germline CDR1 is SGHRS and CDR2 is YFSETQ. Trimming took 0 bases from V and 5 from J; bases not matched to a gene: 3. The CDR3 length is 14 residues. CDR3 residues: CASSLVRGGETQYL. CDR3 sequence (DNA): TGCGCCAGCAGCTTGGTCCGGGGGGGCGAGACCCAGTACTTA.

The chain joins TRBV11-2 to TRBJ1-2; no firm D call. Germline lookup yields CDR1 SGHAT and CDR2 FQNNGV. CDR3 length: 15 amino acids. The V end was cut by 6 bases, the J end by 4 bases, with 18 bases between. The CDR3 loop is CASSPARSDIYGYTF. CDR3 nucleotide sequence: TGTGCCAGCAGTCCAGCTAGGTCCGATATCTATGGCTACACCTTC.

This clonotype was found a few times. The chain carries TRBV5-4 and TRBJ1-1, with D hard to call. V was cut by 4 bases and J by 0 bases, with 13 bases left in between. The V gene's germline CDR1 is SGHNT and CDR2 YYREEE (reference sequence). The CDR3 sequence is 15 residues long. In DNA form, the CDR3 reads TGTGCCAGCAGCGTGGGAGGCACCATGAACACTGAAGCTTTCTTT. It is translated as CASSVGGTMNTEAFF. Filled out from reference TRBV5-4 and TRBJ1-1, the complete variable domain reads ETGVTQSPTHLIKTRGQQVTLRCSSQSGHNTVSWYQQALGQGPQFIFQYYREEENGRGNFPPRFSGLQFPNYSSELNVNALELDDSALYLCASSVGGTMNTEAFFGQGTRLTVV.

This chain joins TRBV7-3 and TRBJ2-1; TRBD2 agrees at 12 bases. With 5 bases clipped from V and 2 bases from J, the junction kept 4 bases outside the gene matches. CDR1 and CDR2 from the germline V gene are SGHTA and FQGTGA. This CDR3 has 16 amino acids. The CDR3 region has the DNA TGTGCCAGCAGCGCCTCTAGCGGGGGGGCCTACAATGAGCAGTTCTTC. Translated: CASSASSGGAYNEQFF.